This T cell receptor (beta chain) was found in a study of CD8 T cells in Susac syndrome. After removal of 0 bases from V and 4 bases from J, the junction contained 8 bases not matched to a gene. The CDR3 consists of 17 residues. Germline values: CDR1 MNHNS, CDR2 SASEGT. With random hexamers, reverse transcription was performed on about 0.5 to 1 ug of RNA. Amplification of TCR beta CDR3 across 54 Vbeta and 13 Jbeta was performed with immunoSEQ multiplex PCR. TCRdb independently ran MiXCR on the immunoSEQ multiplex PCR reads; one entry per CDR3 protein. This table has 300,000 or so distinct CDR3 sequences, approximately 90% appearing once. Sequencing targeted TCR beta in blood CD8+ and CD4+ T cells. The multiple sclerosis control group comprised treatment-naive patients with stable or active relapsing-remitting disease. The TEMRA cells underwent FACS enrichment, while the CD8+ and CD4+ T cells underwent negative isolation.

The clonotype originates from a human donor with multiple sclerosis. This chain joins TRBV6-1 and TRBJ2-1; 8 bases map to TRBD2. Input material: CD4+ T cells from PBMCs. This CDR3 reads CASSEAFKRGLYNEQFF. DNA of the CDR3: TGTGCCAGCAGTGAAGCGTTTAAGCGGGGGCTATACAATGAGCAGTTCTTC.